Sequencing of this T cell receptor (beta chain) was carried out in a study of cytomegalovirus exposure and HLA in healthy donors. Study-wide points: Cytomegalovirus-associated status was assigned to 164 TCR beta chains. In an earlier analysis, in some 600 donors, most V segments appeared productive either ~87% or ~30% of the time.

Donors were nominally healthy when sampled, though unrecorded immune exposures were likely. In the PCR, 60 Vbeta and 13 Jbeta primers were used. How the authors handled the data: In a later analysis, the count reached 76 million or so unique TCR beta chains, with around 10 million shared. Data came from immunoSEQ multiplex PCR; TCRdb stores just in-frame clones and leaves some out. The V and J calls and clone size come from that table; D and trimming were worked out from the DNA. The sample holds 150,000 to 180,000 clones, approximately 80% seen once. Germline lookup yields CDR1 ENHRY and CDR2 SYGVKD. This CDR3 has 15 amino acids. V shed 6 bases, J shed 4 bases, and the junction held 8 bases outside the gene matches. On this clone itself: What it binds is not known.

V is TRBV10-3 and J is TRBJ2-1; 8 positions agree with TRBD2. What was sequenced was PBMCs. The receptor was derived from a young man in good health and CMV-seropositive. DNA of the CDR3: TGTGCCATCAGATCAACTAGCGGAAAATACAATGAGCAGTTCTTC. This codes for CAIRSTSGKYNEQFF.